This T cell receptor (beta chain) was identified during a study of T cell responses to AZD1222 COVID-19 vaccine. General observations from the study: Baseline seropositivity occurred in only a handful of AZD1222 recipients. Reports say nearly half of spike-specific TCRs go after unmutated variant regions.

CDR1 and CDR2 from the germline V gene are SNHLY and FYNNEI. The CDR3 covers 10 residues. Trimming stripped 5 bases from V and 2 bases from J, with 0 bases between. Of note for this clone: Its antigen is as yet unknown. The same CDR3 also results from other DNA sequences found in this sample.

Second-dose recipients at about 4 or about 12 weeks were treated as one pooled group. The method was immunoSEQ multiplex PCR; TCRdb's version includes in-frame clones alone and lacks a portion of them. The data hold roughly 130,000 clones, with roughly 89% observed a single time. The sample was peripheral blood, taken 28 days after the second AZD1222 dose. The chain combines TRBV2 with TRBJ1-1; D not resolved. The origin of this receptor is an adult who received the AZD1222 COVID-19 vaccine. CDR3 region: CASSNTEAFF. CDR3 nucleotides: TGTGCCAGCAGTAACACTGAAGCTTTCTTT. Complete variable domain (other parts from reference TRBV2 and TRBJ1-1): EPEVTQTPSHQVTQMGQEVILRCVPISNHLYFYWYRQILGQKVEFLVSFYNNEISEKSEIFDDQFSVERPDGSNFTLKIRSTKLEDSAMYFCASSNTEAFFGQGTRLTVV.